This T cell receptor (beta chain) was profiled in a study of cytomegalovirus exposure and HLA in healthy donors. Among the roughly 120 subjects of the validation cohort, separate from the approximately 700-subject first cohort, were the donors. J lost 2 bases, V lost 2 bases, and 8 bases had no gene match. CDR1 and CDR2 (germline): LNHNV, YYDKDF (reference sequence). The CDR3 has 18 amino acids. Method: immunoSEQ multiplex PCR; TCRdb's copy keeps in-frame clones and lacks some. The table lists some 330,000 clones, about nine tenths of them singletons. Material: PBMCs. The source of this sequence is a woman aged 18-29 years in good health and CMV-seronegative. V gene TRBV15 combines with J gene TRBJ2-3, with TRBD2 matching 12 bases. CDR3 in DNA: TGTGCCACCAGCAGAACCACCCTAGCGGGAGGGAACACAGATACGCAGTATTTT. Its protein is CATSRTTLAGGNTDTQYF. Using reference TRBV15 and TRBJ2-3 for the parts outside the CDR3, the full variable domain is DAMVIQNPRYQVTQFGKPVTLSCSQTLNHNVMYWYQQKSSQAPKLLFHYYDKDFNNEADTPDNFQSRRPNTSFCFLDIRSPGLGDTAMYLCATSRTTLAGGNTDTQYFGPGTRLTVL.